The 19 T cell receptor beta chains in this list originate from one sample, sequenced in a study of shared clonotypes between healthy human individuals. Clones were sequenced by immunoSEQ multiplex PCR, and TCRdb holds only the in-frame ones, with some missing. The sample lists approximately 740,000 clones, nearly 95% occurring once. The naive CD8 population came from CD45RO-negative cells selected for CCR7, without terminally differentiated effector memory CD45RA+ cells. Sequences were obtained from naive CD8+ T cells sorted from blood. The receptors shown here come from a man aged 25 to 40 in good health.

The chain links TRBV2 to TRBJ1-5; D remains unclear. CDR3 length equals 14 residues. V was trimmed by 0 bases and J by 6 bases, leaving 9 bases between them. CDR1 and CDR2 (germline): SNHLY, FYNNEI. The CDR3 loop reads CASSEAEGIQPQHF. The CDR3 coding sequence is TGTGCCAGCAGTGAAGCAGAGGGTATTCAGCCCCAGCATTTT.

The V gene is TRBV18, the J gene TRBJ2-3; unclear D gene. The length of the CDR3 is 17 residues. CDR1 is KGHSH, CDR2 LQKENI, per germline. Trimming took 2 bases from V and 3 from J, leaving 18 bases between them. This CDR3 reads CASSPTPPTMGTDTQYF. Here the CDR3 DNA reads TGTGCCAGCTCACCAACTCCCCCCACCATGGGGACAGATACGCAGTATTTT.

As to this clone: Other DNA sequences in the sample encode the same CDR3. The gene calls are TRBV11-2 and TRBJ2-7; 7 bases are a match to TRBD2. CDR3 length: 14 residues. Trimming took 3 bases from V and 2 from J; bases not matched to a gene: 4. Germline values: CDR1 SGHAT, CDR2 FQNNGV. The chain's CDR3 is CASSFGGTTYEQYF. CDR3 nucleotide sequence: TGTGCCAGCAGCTTCGGGGGGACCACCTACGAGCAGTACTTC.

The chain recombines TRBV27 with TRBJ1-1; possible D gene TRBD1, 6 bases. The germline gives CDR1 MNHEY, CDR2 SMNVEV (reference sequence). This CDR3 comprises 14 residues. V was trimmed by 3 bases and J by 0 bases, leaving 8 bases between them. The CDR3 DNA is TGTGCCAGCAGTTTGGGGGCCCTGAACACTGAAGCTTTCTTT. Amino acid sequence: CASSLGALNTEAFF.

The V gene is TRBV28, the J gene TRBJ1-5; a weak D match, TRBD1 (6 bases). The CDR3 extends over 16 amino acids. Trimming shortened V by 10 bases and J by 1 base, and 20 bases separated the two germline ends. CDR1 is MDHEN, CDR2 SYDVKM, per germline. In nucleotides, the CDR3 is TGTGCCACCACGGACAGAGCCTATGGCAGCAATCAGCCCCAGCATTTT. This codes for CATTDRAYGSNQPQHF. The complete variable domain, with remaining parts taken from reference TRBV28 and TRBJ1-5, reads DVKVTQSSRYLVKRTGEKVFLECVQDMDHENMFWYRQDPGLGLRLIYFSYDVKMKEKGDIPEGYSVSREKKERFSLILESASTNQTSMYLCATTDRAYGSNQPQHFGDGTRLSIL.

V is TRBV27 and J is TRBJ2-7, with 8 bases identical to TRBD2. Germline V CDR1 and CDR2: MNHEY, SMNVEV (reference sequence). The junction had 3 bases not matched to a gene; V was cut back by 6 bases and J by 2 bases. The CDR3 contains 13 residues. The CDR3 nucleotides read TGTGCCAGCAGACGAGCGGGAGCCTACGAGCAGTACTTC. Amino acid sequence: CASRRAGAYEQYF.

This chain connects TRBV7-2 to TRBJ2-2, with D uncertain. This CDR3 spans 13 amino acids. The germline V and J ends were trimmed by 2 bases and 6 bases, with 7 bases remaining between them. The germline CDR1 and CDR2 sequences are SGHTA and FQGNSA. For the CDR3, the DNA is TGTGCCAGCAGCTTACGACCCCCCGGGGAGCTGTTTTTT. Protein: CASSLRPPGELFF.

This CDR3 reads CASSPGGYEQYF. CDR3 bases: TGTGCCAGCAGCCCCGGGGGTTACGAGCAGTACTTC. This sequence joins TRBV5-5 and TRBJ2-7, with a possible D match to TRBD2 (6 bases). Germline CDR1 is SGHKS and CDR2 is YYEKEE (reference sequence). The CDR3 has 12 amino acids. Deletions cut 4 bases from V and 4 bases from J, with 9 bases between. The variable domain in full, with the rest retrieved from reference TRBV5-5 and TRBJ2-7, is DAGVTQSPTHLIKTRGQQVTLRCSPISGHKSVSWYQQVLGQGPQFIFQYYEKEERGRGNFPDRFSARQFPNYSSELNVNALLLGDSALYLCASSPGGYEQYFGPGTRLTVT.

The chain is built from TRBV13 and TRBJ2-5; TRBD1 matches at 7 bases. The CDR3 consists of 14 residues. V lost 5 bases to trimming and J lost 1 base; unmatched junction nucleotides: 4. Per germline, CDR1 PRHDT and CDR2 FYEKMQ (reference sequence). The CDR3 reads CASSADRAQETQYF. CDR3 coding DNA: TGTGCCAGCAGCGCCGACAGGGCCCAAGAGACCCAGTACTTC.

In this sample, this clone turned up a few times. The rearrangement joins TRBV6-5 to TRBJ1-5; TRBD1 matches at 7 bases. This CDR3 contains 14 residues. Germline values: CDR1 MNHEY, CDR2 SVGAGI. Trimming at V came to 5 bases and at J to 3 bases, leaving 4 bases not matched to a gene. In DNA, the CDR3 is TGTGCCAGCAGTCGGGACAGCGTCAATCAGCCCCAGCATTTT. It specifies CASSRDSVNQPQHF.

The chain uses TRBV28 and TRBJ2-7; the D gene could be TRBD1 or TRBD2 (5 bases each). The CDR3 is made up of 15 amino acids. With 0 bases removed from V and 0 bases from J, the gap between germline ends came to 9 bases. Per the germline V gene, CDR1 is MDHEN and CDR2 is SYDVKM. The CDR3 nucleotides are TGTGCCAGCAGTTTATGGGGGGAGAGCTCCTACGAGCAGTACTTC. Translated, it gives CASSLWGESSYEQYF.

The genes are TRBV9 and TRBJ2-3, with 10 bases fitting TRBD2. The CDR3 extends over 18 amino acids. Germline loops: CDR1 SGDLS, CDR2 YYNGEE. The V segment lost 4 bases and the J segment 4 bases; nucleotides outside the gene matches: 15. DNA for the CDR3: TGTGCCAGCAGCCGCCGGCAGGGCCTAGCGGGAGTGGCAGATACGCAGTATTTT. Translation: CASSRRQGLAGVADTQYF.

The rearrangement uses TRBV29-1 and TRBJ2-7, with D possibly being TRBD2 (5 bases). Trimming took off 4 bases at V and 5 bases at J, with 18 bases between the two ends. CDR3 length: 14 residues. Germline V gives CDR1 SQVTM, CDR2 ANQGSEA. The CDR3 protein is CSVVLSGDPHEQYF. DNA for the CDR3: TGCAGCGTTGTACTAAGCGGTGACCCCCACGAGCAGTACTTC.

V is TRBV29-1 and J is TRBJ1-1; no firm D call. V lost 6 bases and J lost 0, with 11 bases in between. Germline loops: CDR1 SQVTM, CDR2 ANQGSEA. CDR3 length equals 13 residues. CDR3 DNA: TGCAGCGTCTCCTGGGGTATGAACACTGAAGCTTTCTTT. This sequence encodes CSVSWGMNTEAFF.

The V call is TRBV7-2, the J call TRBJ2-7; D remains ambiguous. The CDR3 is 13 residues long. Per germline, CDR1 SGHTA and CDR2 FQGNSA. The germline V and J ends were trimmed by 5 bases and 6 bases, with 14 bases remaining between them. CDR3 residues: CASSQIPSAEQYF. Here the CDR3 DNA reads TGTGCCAGCAGCCAAATCCCCTCGGCCGAGCAGTACTTC.

The gene calls are TRBV7-9 and TRBJ2-6, with D perhaps matching TRBD1 or TRBD2 (5 bases each). This CDR3 has 14 residues. Trimming removed 6 bases from V and 0 bases from J, with 6 bases in between. Germline V gene lookup returns CDR1 SEHNR and CDR2 FQNEAQ (reference sequence). The CDR3 nucleotides read TGTGCCAGCAGTGGGACCTCTGGGGCCAACGTCCTGACTTTC. Its protein is CASSGTSGANVLTF.

This sequence joins TRBV19 and TRBJ1-1; unclear D gene. Trimming removed 8 bases from V and 3 bases from J, with 10 bases in between. The CDR3 has 12 residues. From germline, CDR1 is LNHDA and CDR2 SQIVND (reference sequence). This chain's CDR3 is CASYREDTEAFF. The CDR3 DNA sequence: TGTGCCAGTTACCGGGAGGACACTGAAGCTTTCTTT.

As to this clone: This same CDR3 is encoded by further DNA sequences in the sample. The CDR3 sequence: CASSLSGDEQYF. DNA of the CDR3: TGTGCCAGCAGCCTATCGGGGGACGAGCAGTACTTC. This chain connects TRBV27 to TRBJ2-7; TRBD2 is a possible D gene (6 bases). V lost 6 bases to trimming and J lost 5 bases, with 11 bases between them. CDR1 and CDR2 from the germline V gene are MNHEY and SMNVEV (reference sequence). This CDR3 has 12 amino acids.

V and J are TRBV7-9 and TRBJ2-5; the D call may be TRBD1 or TRBD2 (5 bases each). Germline CDR1 SEHNR, CDR2 FQNEAQ (reference sequence). The V and J ends lost 6 bases and 0 bases respectively, with 14 bases between them. The CDR3 length is 15 residues. The CDR3 sequence is CASSWDPEDQETQYF. CDR3 bases: TGTGCCAGCAGTTGGGACCCGGAGGACCAAGAGACCCAGTACTTC.